Below, 32 T cell receptor beta chains from the same sample are listed, as sequenced in a study of CD8 T cells in ankylosing spondylitis. TCRdb called the 5' RACE reads again in MiXCR, with one record for every CDR3 protein. This sample has more than 300,000 distinct CDR3 sequences, with 11% found just once. Sequences were obtained from blood, either unsorted or a sorted T cell fraction (not recorded which). The receptors here all came from a female donor with ankylosing spondylitis or in good health (not recorded which).

This clonotype has just a few counts. Here the CDR3 reads CSASDRGLGNEQFF. The CDR3 region has the DNA TGCAGTGCTTCAGACAGGGGGCTAGGCAATGAGCAGTTCTTC. V usage is TRBV20-1 and J usage is TRBJ2-1, with 10 bases aligning to TRBD1. CDR1 and CDR2 from the germline V gene are DFQATT and SNEGSKA (reference sequence). The CDR3 has 14 residues. With 5 bases clipped from V and 6 bases from J, the junction kept 7 bases outside the gene matches.

This chain connects TRBV11-2 to TRBJ2-1, with TRBD2 as a possible D gene (6 bases). Between the trimmed V and J ends, which lost 3 bases and 8 bases, there was a span of 23 bases. The germline V gene has CDR1 SGHAT and CDR2 FQNNGV. The CDR3 totals 17 residues. The DNA of the CDR3 is TGTGCCAGCAGCTTCCCGCGACTAGATGGCCGTGTCGATGAGCAGTTCTTC. The encoded protein is CASSFPRLDGRVDEQFF.

This clonotype has more than one count but fewer than ten. The genes are TRBV7-8 and TRBJ2-3, with no clear D. The germline CDR1 and CDR2 sequences are SGHVS and FQNEAQ. V was clipped by 2 bases and J by 4 bases, with 10 bases between them. The CDR3 extends over 14 amino acids. CDR3 residues: CASSLSAGSDTQYF. The CDR3 nucleotides read TGTGCCAGCAGCTTAAGTGCAGGCTCAGATACGCAGTATTTT.

This clonotype was observed at least ten times. This chain links TRBV29-1 with TRBJ1-4; possibly TRBD1 for D (5 bases). Trimming took off 6 bases at V and 5 bases at J, with 10 bases between the two ends. The CDR3 covers 12 residues. Germline V gene sequence: CDR1 SQVTM, CDR2 ANQGSEA. CDR3: CSVGASNEKLFF. The DNA of the CDR3 is TGCAGCGTAGGGGCCTCGAATGAAAAACTGTTTTTT.

This rearrangement joins TRBV5-6 to TRBJ1-3; D uncertain. V was cut by 4 bases and J by 0 bases, with 11 bases left in between. Germline assignment: CDR1 SGHDT and CDR2 YYEEEE. The CDR3 is made up of 15 amino acids. CDR3 nucleotides: TGTGCCAGCAGCCCGATTTCAATCTCTGGAAACACCATATATTTT. As protein: CASSPISISGNTIYF. Based on the CDR3 plus reference TRBV5-6 and TRBJ1-3, the full variable domain is DAGVTQSPTHLIKTRGQQVTLRCSPKSGHDTVSWYQQALGQGPQFIFQYYEEEERQRGNFPDRFSGHQFPNYSSELNVNALLLGDSALYLCASSPISISGNTIYFGEGSWLTVV.

The sample holds many counts of this clonotype. The genes are TRBV12-3 or TRBV12-4 and TRBJ1-4; tentatively, D is TRBD1 (5 bases). The CDR3 extends over 14 amino acids. Trimming removed 6 bases at V and 7 bases at J, with 15 bases between. The CDR3 DNA reads TGTGCCAGCAGCTCCGGACAAGCTAGTGAAAAACTGTTTTTT. It translates to CASSSGQASEKLFF.

A remark on this clonotype: Being one base from a much bigger clone, this may be a read error. This chain uses TRBV20-1 with TRBJ1-1; TRBD1 matches at 8 bases. The CDR3 contains 13 residues. Per germline, CDR1 DFQATT and CDR2 SNEGSKA (reference sequence). DNA for the CDR3: TGCAGTCCTAGAGCCAGGGGGCGGACTGAAGCTTTCTTT. Residues: CSPRARGRTEAFF.

This chain uses TRBV7-2 with TRBJ2-7; TRBD1 agrees at 8 bases. The germline CDR1 and CDR2 sequences are SGHTA and FQGNSA. The V gene end was trimmed by 6 bases and the J gene end by 4 bases; junction bases not matched to a gene: 5. CDR3 length: 13 residues. CDR3 in DNA: TGTGCCAGCAGAATAGGACAGGGTTACGAGCAGTACTTC. Translation gives CASRIGQGYEQYF.

This chain connects TRBV7-2 to TRBJ2-5; no definite D call. This CDR3 is built from 15 residues. The V end lost 0 bases, the J end lost 2 bases, and 10 bases lay between the germline ends. CDR1 is SGHTA and CDR2 is FQGNSA in the germline V gene. CDR3: CASSLAAAVQETQYF. In DNA, the CDR3 is TGTGCCAGCAGCTTAGCAGCAGCCGTTCAAGAGACCCAGTACTTC.

This clonotype was recorded many times. This sequence joins TRBV20-1 and TRBJ2-1, with a weak D call TRBD2 (5 bases). The CDR3 covers 17 residues. V was cut by 2 bases and J by 7 bases, with 24 bases left in between. The germline CDR1 and CDR2 sequences are DFQATT and SNEGSKA (reference sequence). The DNA for the CDR3 is TGCAGTGCTAGATCCCTCGGGGTAGAAGTCCCTACAAATGAGCAGTTCTTC. This gives the protein CSARSLGVEVPTNEQFF.

This clonotype was counted ten times or more. The V call is TRBV10-3, the J call TRBJ1-3; D uncertain. Germline V gene sequence: CDR1 ENHRY, CDR2 SYGVKD. The CDR3 totals 14 residues. Trimming shortened V by 3 bases and J by 0 bases, and 6 bases separated the two germline ends. In DNA, the CDR3 is TGTGCCATCAGTGATGGAGCCTCTGGAAACACCATATATTTT. It yields the protein CAISDGASGNTIYF.

This clonotype was detected many times. This rearrangement joins TRBV4-3 to TRBJ2-4; 7 bases agree with TRBD1. With 4 bases clipped from V and 1 base from J, the junction kept 4 bases outside the gene matches. Germline V gene lookup returns CDR1 LGHNA and CDR2 YSLEER. CDR3 length: 15 amino acids. CDR3 DNA: TGCGCCAGCAGCCTTACAGGGGATGCCAAAAACATTCAGTACTTC. It codes for CASSLTGDAKNIQYF.

This clonotype was picked up many times. The gene calls are TRBV12-3 or TRBV12-4 and TRBJ2-5; a weak D match, TRBD2 (6 bases). V was shortened by 1 base and J by 5 bases, with 17 bases between the two germline ends. CDR3 length equals 16 residues. CDR3 nucleotides: TGTGCCAGCAGTTTAGTACTAGCCGATCTACGGGAGACCCAGTACTTC. This gives the protein CASSLVLADLRETQYF.

In this sample, this clonotype turned up many times. The chain recombines TRBV5-1 with TRBJ2-1; 10 nucleotides match TRBD2. The J segment lost 7 bases and the V segment lost 0 bases, leaving 1 base of the junction unmatched. The V gene's germline CDR1 is SGHRS and CDR2 YFSETQ. The CDR3 sequence is 14 residues long. The CDR3 DNA reads as TGCGCCAGCAGCTTGGAGGGACTAGCGAATGAGCAGTTCTTC. It translates to CASSLEGLANEQFF.

In its sample, this clonotype was seen many times. The rearrangement joins TRBV10-3 to TRBJ1-5, with TRBD1 as a possible D gene (6 bases). In germline, CDR1 is ENHRY, CDR2 SYGVKD. Trimming shortened V by 10 bases and J by 4 bases, and 14 bases separated the two germline ends. CDR3 size: 13 residues. The DNA of the CDR3 is TGTGCCACCCTGGAAGGGGGAAATCAGCCCCAGCATTTT. This codes for CATLEGGNQPQHF.

This clonotype was recorded many times. This chain connects TRBV7-8 to TRBJ2-7, with D perhaps matching TRBD1 (6 bases). The V end lost 5 bases, the J end lost 0 bases, and 11 bases lay between the germline ends. Germline V lookup: CDR1 SGHVS, CDR2 FQNEAQ. The CDR3 length is 14 residues. This chain's CDR3 is CASSRRTASYEQYF. CDR3 sequence (DNA): TGTGCCAGCAGCCGACGGACAGCCTCCTACGAGCAGTACTTC.

This clonotype was detected many times. The rearrangement links TRBV20-1 to TRBJ1-2; perhaps TRBD1 as D (5 bases). Per the germline V gene, CDR1 is DFQATT and CDR2 is SNEGSKA (reference sequence). This CDR3 contains 12 residues. Trimming pared 5 bases from V and 2 bases from J, leaving 9 bases between. The CDR3 sequence is CSAEGLNYGYTF. DNA for the CDR3: TGCAGTGCTGAGGGGCTGAACTATGGCTACACCTTC.

In this sample, this clonotype turned up many times. This chain connects TRBV6-2 or TRBV6-3 to TRBJ2-3; a weak D match, TRBD2 (6 bases). The ends were cut back, 2 bases at V and 1 base at J, with 16 bases in the middle. The CDR3 covers 17 residues. Germline values: CDR1 MNHEY, CDR2 SVGEGT. The CDR3 sequence is CASSYLQGGYGTDTQYF. CDR3 in DNA: TGTGCCAGCAGTTACCTGCAAGGAGGGTACGGCACAGATACGCAGTATTTT.

This clonotype was seen ten or more times. The rearrangement links TRBV29-1 to TRBJ2-5; tentative D call: TRBD1 (5 bases). Germline V lookup: CDR1 SQVTM, CDR2 ANQGSEA. This CDR3 contains 13 residues. The V gene lost 7 bases and the J gene lost 0 bases, with 12 bases spanning the gap. The CDR3 region has the DNA TGCAGCGGTCAAGCGACAGACCAAGAGACCCAGTACTTC. Protein sequence: CSGQATDQETQYF.

This clonotype turned up a few times. V usage is TRBV5-1 and J usage is TRBJ2-7, with D unresolved. Germline CDR1 reads SGHRS; CDR2 reads YFSETQ. CDR3 length: 14 amino acids. V gave up 7 bases and J gave up 3 bases, with 17 bases separating them. The CDR3 region is CASAPGGSVYEQYF. In DNA, the CDR3 is TGCGCCAGCGCCCCTGGCGGCAGCGTCTACGAGCAGTACTTC.

This clonotype was seen a few times. The chain couples TRBV5-4 to TRBJ2-3; 7 nucleotides align to TRBD2. Germline assignment: CDR1 SGHNT and CDR2 YYREEE (reference sequence). CDR3 size: 16 residues. The junction had 8 bases not matched to a gene; V was cut back by 0 bases and J by 4 bases. For the CDR3, the DNA is TGTGCCAGCAGCTTGGTAGCGGGTCGGTCCGCAGATACGCAGTATTTT. Amino acids: CASSLVAGRSADTQYF.

This clonotype was counted many times. The chain recombines TRBV18 with TRBJ2-1; possible D gene TRBD1, 6 bases. The CDR3 is made up of 15 amino acids. Trimming stripped 3 bases from V and 2 bases from J, with 11 bases between. Germline V gene lookup returns CDR1 KGHSH and CDR2 LQKENI. Written as DNA, the CDR3 is TGTGCCAGCTCACCCGGGACACAAACCTACAATGAGCAGTTCTTC. It yields the protein CASSPGTQTYNEQFF.

This clonotype showed up many times. The chain joins TRBV29-1 to TRBJ2-5, with D perhaps TRBD1 or TRBD2 (5 bases each). The CDR3 length is 12 residues. Germline CDR1 is SQVTM and CDR2 is ANQGSEA. The ends were cut back, 7 bases at V and 2 bases at J, with 11 bases in the middle. CDR3 region: CSGWDGQETQYF. CDR3 coding DNA: TGCAGCGGCTGGGACGGACAAGAGACCCAGTACTTC. The variable domain in full, completed from reference TRBV29-1 and TRBJ2-5, reads SAVISQKPSRDICQRGTSLTIQCQVDSQVTMMFWYRQQPGQSLTLIATANQGSEATYESGFVIDKFPISRPNLTFSTLTVSNMSPEDSSIYLCSGWDGQETQYFGPGTRLLVL.

V and J are TRBV28 and TRBJ1-5; 8 bases map to TRBD1. The CDR3 loop spans 16 amino acids. V was clipped by 3 bases and J by 2 bases; unmatched bases: 6. Germline CDR1 reads MDHEN; CDR2 reads SYDVKM. The CDR3 reads CASSLRTGFGNQPQHF. For the CDR3, the DNA is TGTGCCAGCAGTTTGCGGACAGGGTTTGGCAATCAGCCCCAGCATTTT.

The sample holds many counts of this clonotype. The chain uses TRBV29-1 and TRBJ2-3; TRBD2 is a possible D gene (5 bases). Trimming stripped 1 base from V and 1 base from J, with 6 bases between. CDR1 is SQVTM, CDR2 ANQGSEA, per germline. The CDR3 has 13 residues. The CDR3 DNA reads as TGCAGCGTTGAAGTCGGGGGCACAGATACGCAGTATTTT. Encoded protein: CSVEVGGTDTQYF.

This clonotype was found many times. The CDR3 spells CASNHKGPSNQPQHF. Written as DNA, the CDR3 is TGTGCCAGCAACCATAAGGGACCCAGCAATCAGCCCCAGCATTTT. The gene calls are TRBV27 and TRBJ1-5, with D possibly being TRBD1 (5 bases). The CDR3 totals 15 residues. Trimming cost V 7 bases and J 1 base, with 14 bases left between them. Germline V CDR1 and CDR2: MNHEY, SMNVEV (reference sequence).

The genes are TRBV20-1 and TRBJ2-1; D possibly corresponds to TRBD1 (5 bases). V was cut by 3 bases and J by 8 bases, with 11 bases left in between. CDR1 is DFQATT and CDR2 is SNEGSKA in the germline V gene (reference sequence). The CDR3 extends over 12 amino acids. This chain's CDR3 is CSARGQDHEQFF. For the CDR3, the DNA is TGCAGTGCTAGGGGGCAGGACCATGAGCAGTTCTTC.

This clonotype was found a few times. The CDR3 sequence: CASSPSGRPYNEQFF. Written as DNA, the CDR3 is TGTGCCAGCTCACCAAGCGGGAGACCTTACAATGAGCAGTTCTTC. The V and J genes are TRBV18 and TRBJ2-1, with TRBD2 identical over 8 bases. With V trimmed by 2 bases and J by 4 bases, 4 bases remained unmatched. The CDR3 covers 15 residues. Germline lookup yields CDR1 KGHSH and CDR2 LQKENI.

This clonotype has more than one count but fewer than ten. The chain's CDR3 is CASSYIAGHEQFF. CDR3 bases: TGTGCCAGCAGTTACATAGCGGGACATGAGCAGTTCTTC. This rearrangement joins TRBV12-3 or TRBV12-4 to TRBJ2-1; 8 bases are shared with TRBD2. The length of the CDR3 is 13 residues. Unmatched junction bases numbered 4, after V lost 4 bases and J lost 8 bases.

This clonotype was detected ten times or more. The chain carries TRBV5-1 and TRBJ2-3; 7 nucleotides agree with TRBD2. Germline V gives CDR1 SGHRS, CDR2 YFSETQ. CDR3 length: 16 residues. The V gene end was trimmed by 4 bases and the J gene end by 1 base; junction bases not matched to a gene: 9. This CDR3 is CASSVDGLAGTDTQYF. CDR3 coding DNA: TGCGCCAGCAGCGTGGATGGGCTAGCGGGCACAGATACGCAGTATTTT.

This clonotype showed up just a few times. This rearrangement joins TRBV7-9 to TRBJ1-2; D gene uncertain. The CDR3 has 14 amino acids. V lost 4 bases, J lost 2 bases, and 11 bases lay in between. Per the germline V gene, CDR1 is SEHNR and CDR2 is FQNEAQ (reference sequence). DNA for the CDR3: TGTGCCAGCAGCTCAGCCGGGTGGAACTATGGCTACACCTTC. Amino acid sequence: CASSSAGWNYGYTF.

This clonotype was observed at least ten times. The rearrangement uses TRBV5-1 and TRBJ2-3; TRBD2 matches at 10 bases. The length of the CDR3 is 16 residues. From germline, CDR1 is SGHRS and CDR2 YFSETQ. Germline trimming cut 4 bases from V and 1 base from J; bases unmatched to any gene: 6. This chain's CDR3 is CASSADGLAGTDTQYF. CDR3 sequence (DNA): TGCGCCAGCAGCGCCGACGGACTAGCGGGCACAGATACGCAGTATTTT. Together with reference TRBV5-1 and TRBJ2-3, the CDR3 gives the full variable domain: KAGVTQTPRYLIKTRGQQVTLSCSPISGHRSVSWYQQTPGQGLQFLFEYFSETQRNKGNFPGRFSGRQFSNSRSEMNVSTLELGDSALYLCASSADGLAGTDTQYFGPGTRLTVL.